These T cell receptor beta chains were read from a single sample in a study of beta chain features in type 1 diabetes. Only in-frame clones appear in the TCRdb table, and some are missing; sequencing was by immunoSEQ multiplex PCR. The top ten clones hold roughly 4% of a sample with a few hundred thousand clones, 27% of them seen once. Input material: central memory CD4+ T cells from blood. The receptors come from a man aged 25-40 years in good health. Each CDR3 is given without its conserved first and last residue.

TRBV29-1	TRBJ2-5	SVRDQETQY
TRBV10-2	TRBJ2-6	ASSAIGAGGPGANVLT
TRBV2	TRBJ2-3	ARQAGGISQY
TRBV5-6	TRBJ2-7	ASSPSGTSYEQY
TRBV30	TRBJ1-1	AWTDANEAF
TRBV2	TRBJ2-7	ASSEPRGFYEQY
TRBV5-4	TRBJ2-3	ASSWTGTTDTQY
TRBV18	TRBJ2-3	ASSQGGTGTDTQY
TRBV20-1	TRBJ2-3	SAEEVDTQY
TRBV19	TRBJ1-1	ASKSGLNTEAF
TRBV7-6	TRBJ2-3	ASSLGPGSDTQY
TRBV7-6	TRBJ2-5	ASSLDRGPETQY
TRBV5-8	TRBJ2-5	ASSPGQIQETQY
TRBV9	TRBJ1-1	ASSVGTVNTEAF
TRBV4-2	TRBJ2-5	ASSQQTGGPETQY
TRBV29-1	TRBJ2-7	SVAPRLAGDEQY
TRBV6-5	TRBJ2-3	ASSYFPGVADTQY
TRBV7-9	TRBJ2-7	ASSLASGSYEQY
TRBV27	TRBJ2-7	ASSLGQWYEQY
TRBV28	TRBJ1-1	ASRRQENTEAF
TRBV25-1	TRBJ1-2	ASSFDRAGYGYT
TRBV28	TRBJ2-7	ATLYSPGLAGGVQY
TRBV7-2	TRBJ2-7	ASSLARVDGRRY
TRBV10-3	TRBJ2-3	AIKVQGSDTQY